The 23 T cell receptor beta chains below were found in one sample sequenced in a study of Siglec-9 on CD8 T cells in melanoma. Assay: immunoSEQ multiplex PCR; the TCRdb copy retains only in-frame clones and omits some. The sample comprises approximately 39,000 clones, about 86% of which are singletons, and more than 1.5% rests with the top ten. What was sequenced was Siglec-9- CD8+ T cells sorted from blood. These receptors all come from a human donor in good health.

This clone was picked up a small number of times. V and J are TRBV27 and TRBJ1-2; 7 bases align to TRBD1. In germline, CDR1 is MNHEY, CDR2 SMNVEV (reference sequence). This CDR3 is built from 13 residues. Unmatched junction bases numbered 1, after V lost 2 bases and J lost 4 bases. In nucleotides, the CDR3 is TGTGCCAGCAGTTTAGGGACAGCCTATGGCTACACCTTC. Amino acids: CASSLGTAYGYTF.

This clone was detected a few times. The gene calls are TRBV7-9 and TRBJ1-1; unclear D gene. The CDR3 consists of 14 residues. V lost 1 base and J 4 bases, leaving 10 bases between the germline ends. Germline-derived CDR1 and CDR2 are SEHNR and FQNEAQ (reference sequence). In DNA, the CDR3 is TGTGCCAGCAGCTTAGTGGAGGGAGCCACTGAAGCTTTCTTT. Translating gives CASSLVEGATEAFF.

This clone was counted a single time. The J gene is TRBJ1-3, the V gene TRBV6-5; D is unresolved. V lost 5 bases to trimming and J lost 1 base, with 12 bases between them. The CDR3 totals 15 residues. CDR1 and CDR2 (germline): MNHEY, SVGAGI. The DNA of the CDR3 is TGTGCCAGCAGTATAGCAGCGATTTCTGGAAACACCATATATTTT. Translation gives CASSIAAISGNTIYF.

The chain combines TRBV19 with TRBJ1-6; D ambiguous. With 4 bases removed from V and 2 bases from J, the gap between germline ends came to 6 bases. Per germline, CDR1 LNHDA and CDR2 SQIVND (reference sequence). The CDR3 loop spans 14 amino acids. The CDR3 is CASSTGPYNSPLHF. The DNA of the CDR3 is TGTGCCAGTAGTACGGGTCCCTATAATTCACCCCTCCACTTT.

This chain uses TRBV6-5 with TRBJ2-7, with D possibly TRBD1 on 6 matching bases. Germline V gene lookup returns CDR1 MNHEY and CDR2 SVGAGI. V was trimmed by 0 bases and J by 4 bases, leaving 10 bases between them. This CDR3 has 14 residues. This CDR3 reads CASSYSQGPYEQYF. The CDR3 DNA sequence: TGTGCCAGCAGTTACTCACAGGGTCCGTACGAGCAGTACTTC.

The V and J genes are TRBV19 and TRBJ1-1; D remains ambiguous. CDR1 is LNHDA and CDR2 is SQIVND in the germline V gene (reference sequence). The V end was cut by 0 bases, the J end by 1 base, with 0 bases between. The CDR3 is 12 residues long. As DNA, the CDR3 is TGTGCCAGTAGTATAGAGAACACTGAAGCTTTCTTT. This codes for CASSIENTEAFF.

The chain has TRBV28 and TRBJ2-7, with 11 bases aligning to TRBD1. Germline V gene sequence: CDR1 MDHEN, CDR2 SYDVKM. Trimming at V came to 5 bases and at J to 4 bases, leaving 4 bases not matched to a gene. This CDR3 spans 14 amino acids. CDR3 region: CASSKDRGRYEQYF. CDR3 DNA: TGTGCCAGCAGTAAGGACAGGGGGCGTTACGAGCAGTACTTC.

The chain is built from TRBV27 and TRBJ2-7; D is possibly TRBD1 (5 bases). Deletions cut 3 bases from V and 2 bases from J, with 8 bases between. Per germline, CDR1 MNHEY and CDR2 SMNVEV (reference sequence). This CDR3 region has 13 residues. CDR3 in DNA: TGTGCCAGCAGTTTCAGGGTAGCCTACGAGCAGTACTTC. This translates into CASSFRVAYEQYF.

The chain uses TRBV19 and TRBJ2-5; weak D call: TRBD2 (6 bases). Germline-derived CDR1 and CDR2 are LNHDA and SQIVND (reference sequence). The V and J ends lost 5 bases and 3 bases respectively, with 25 bases between them. The CDR3 is made up of 18 amino acids. Here the CDR3 DNA reads TGTGCCAGTAGTCCCCCTCCAGAACTAGCTACGGTTGAAGAGACCCAGTACTTC. As protein: CASSPPPELATVEETQYF.

This clone was recorded once. The V call is TRBV6-1, the J call TRBJ1-6; perhaps TRBD1 as D (6 bases). The CDR3 has 14 residues. V was clipped by 2 bases and J by 9 bases, with 11 bases between them. Germline values: CDR1 MNHNS, CDR2 SASEGT. This chain's CDR3 is CASSESQGPSPLHF. In nucleotides, the CDR3 is TGTGCCAGCAGTGAAAGTCAGGGGCCTTCACCCCTCCACTTT.

The chain uses TRBV2 and TRBJ1-4; D is uncertain. V was trimmed by 1 base and J by 5 bases, leaving 11 bases between them. Germline-derived CDR1 and CDR2 are SNHLY and FYNNEI. The CDR3 runs to 15 residues. The CDR3 bases are TGTGCCAGCAGTGAAGGGGAAGATTCCAATGAAAAACTGTTTTTT. Protein sequence: CASSEGEDSNEKLFF.

This chain uses TRBV27 with TRBJ2-6; D might be TRBD2 (5 bases). Germline CDR1 is MNHEY and CDR2 is SMNVEV (reference sequence). The CDR3 runs to 16 residues. V lost 3 bases to trimming and J lost 0 bases, with 9 bases between them. The CDR3 nucleotides are TGTGCCAGCAGTTTCGATGGGAGCTCTGGGGCCAACGTCCTGACTTTC. It specifies CASSFDGSSGANVLTF.

This clone is a singleton in its sample. This chain uses TRBV6-5 with TRBJ2-2; no definite D call. The CDR3 totals 15 residues. Trimming removed 0 bases at V and 3 bases at J, with 8 bases between. Per the germline V gene, CDR1 is MNHEY and CDR2 is SVGAGI. The CDR3 region is CASSYSTAYTGELFF. The CDR3 DNA is TGTGCCAGCAGTTACTCAACAGCTTACACCGGGGAGCTGTTTTTT.

The chain carries TRBV29-1 and TRBJ1-2; TRBD1 might be the D (6 bases). V lost 3 bases, J lost 0 bases, and 14 bases lay in between. Germline CDR1 SQVTM, CDR2 ANQGSEA. The CDR3 is made up of 15 amino acids. CDR3 sequence (DNA): TGCAGCGTTGAGGGGGGCAGGGAGCCTAACTATGGCTACACCTTC. Translated, it gives CSVEGGREPNYGYTF.

The gene calls are TRBV4-1 and TRBJ2-2, with unresolved D. Germline CDR1 reads MGHRA; CDR2 reads YSYEKL. This CDR3 spans 15 amino acids. V lost 0 bases to trimming and J lost 1 base, with 6 bases between them. The CDR3 here is CASSQELGNTGELFF. The CDR3 DNA sequence: TGCGCCAGCAGCCAAGAGCTTGGGAACACCGGGGAGCTGTTTTTT.

The V and J genes are TRBV29-1 and TRBJ2-5, with D unresolved. The tail of the sequence fits TRBJ2-7 better, so the J call may be wrong. The germline V gene has CDR1 SQVTM and CDR2 ANQGSEA. This CDR3 is 12 amino acids long. CDR3 bases: TGCAGCGTTCTGACTGTGACCTACGAGCAGTACTTC. It yields the protein CSVLTVTYEQYF.

The chain recombines TRBV5-4 with TRBJ2-7; 8 positions match TRBD1. Unmatched junction bases numbered 7, after V lost 2 bases and J lost 3 bases. Germline CDR1 SGHNT, CDR2 YYREEE (reference sequence). CDR3 size: 15 residues. CDR3 protein: CASSFRTGGLYEQYF. The CDR3 nucleotides are TGTGCCAGCAGCTTTAGAACAGGGGGTCTCTACGAGCAGTACTTC.

This chain joins TRBV19 and TRBJ1-1; TRBD1 is a possible D gene (5 bases). Trimming left V 3 bases short and J 3 bases short, with 11 bases between. This CDR3 comprises 14 residues. Germline CDR1 is LNHDA and CDR2 is SQIVND (reference sequence). The CDR3 bases are TGTGCCAGTAGTATCCCCGGGGGGTACACTGAAGCTTTCTTT. Translation gives CASSIPGGYTEAFF. The full variable domain, its missing parts supplied by reference TRBV19 and TRBJ1-1, is DGGITQSPKYLFRKEGQNVTLSCEQNLNHDAMYWYRQDPGQGLRLIYYSQIVNDFQKGDIAEGYSVSREKKESFPLTVTSAQKNPTAFYLCASSIPGGYTEAFFGQGTRLTVV.

The rearrangement links TRBV2 to TRBJ2-7; D is perhaps TRBD1 (5 bases). The germline gives CDR1 SNHLY, CDR2 FYNNEI. The CDR3 covers 17 residues. V gave up 3 bases and J gave up 0 bases, with 18 bases separating them. The CDR3 loop reads CASSEPETVLSSYEQYF. The CDR3 nucleotides read TGTGCCAGCAGTGAGCCGGAGACAGTCCTGAGCTCCTACGAGCAGTACTTC. The entire variable domain, with the rest obtained from reference TRBV2 and TRBJ2-7, is as follows: EPEVTQTPSHQVTQMGQEVILRCVPISNHLYFYWYRQILGQKVEFLVSFYNNEISEKSEIFDDQFSVERPDGSNFTLKIRSTKLEDSAMYFCASSEPETVLSSYEQYFGPGTRLTVT.

The V and J genes are TRBV2 and TRBJ2-7, with D possibly called TRBD1 or TRBD2 (7 bases each). V lost 10 bases and J lost 6, with 16 bases in between. This CDR3 contains 12 residues. The germline CDR1 and CDR2 sequences are SNHLY and FYNNEI. The DNA for the CDR3 is TGTGCCATCCAGCAGCGGGACAGCGAGCAGTACTTC. This translates into CAIQQRDSEQYF. The variable domain in full, with the rest retrieved from reference TRBV2 and TRBJ2-7, is EPEVTQTPSHQVTQMGQEVILRCVPISNHLYFYWYRQILGQKVEFLVSFYNNEISEKSEIFDDQFSVERPDGSNFTLKIRSTKLEDSAMYFCAIQQRDSEQYFGPGTRLTVT.

This clone was seen once. The rearrangement links TRBV6-5 to TRBJ1-4; D might be TRBD1 (5 bases). Germline V gives CDR1 MNHEY, CDR2 SVGAGI. The V end lost 0 bases, the J end lost 6 bases, and 11 bases lay between the germline ends. The CDR3 has 15 residues. This CDR3 reads CASSYSPGGDEKLFF. In DNA form, the CDR3 reads TGTGCCAGCAGTTACTCACCCGGGGGTGATGAAAAACTGTTTTTT.

This sequence joins TRBV29-1 and TRBJ1-4; a possible D gene is TRBD1 (6 bases). Germline lookup yields CDR1 SQVTM and CDR2 ANQGSEA. Trimming shortened V by 7 bases and J by 0 bases, and 9 bases separated the two germline ends. The CDR3 sequence is 13 residues long. The CDR3 bases are TGCAGCGGGACAGATGCAACTAATGAAAAACTGTTTTTT. The encoded protein is CSGTDATNEKLFF.

The V gene is TRBV4-1, the J gene TRBJ1-1, with D possibly being TRBD1 (5 bases). The CDR3 is made up of 14 amino acids. Germline V lookup: CDR1 MGHRA, CDR2 YSYEKL. Trimming shortened V by 2 bases and J by 5 bases, and 12 bases separated the two germline ends. The CDR3 bases are TGCGCCAGCAGCCAATTCCTTCAGGGAACTGAAGCTTTCTTT. This gives the protein CASSQFLQGTEAFF.